These T cell receptor beta chains were read from a single sample in a study of long-term antiretroviral therapy in people with HIV. Clones were sequenced by immunoSEQ multiplex PCR, and TCRdb holds only the in-frame ones, with some missing. The data show 30,000 to 35,000 clones, 80% to 90% seen once. The source material was unsorted PBMCs, sampled 0.4 years before starting antiretroviral therapy. The origin of the receptors is a man between 18 and 29 years old with HIV. Each CDR3 is given with its conserved first and last residue. A D gene is named only where the DNA matches it firmly. A clone size is listed for some rows: how often the clone was seen (once, few, many), or a class if it is expanded.

D: TRBD1; size: NA; J: TRBJ2-7; V: TRBV5-1; DNA: TGCGCCAGCAGCCTCGGGACAGGGACCTACGAGCAGTACTTC; CDR3: CASSLGTGTYEQYF
D: NA; size: NA; J: TRBJ2-1; V: TRBV27; DNA: TGTGCCAGCAGTGTACCCGGGGGAACCCATTTCTTC; CDR3: CASSVPGGTHFF
D: NA; size: once; J: TRBJ1-1; V: TRBV19; DNA: TGTGCCAGTAGTCCACGACGGACTGAAGCTTTCTTT; CDR3: CASSPRRTEAFF
D: NA; size: NA; J: TRBJ2-1; V: TRBV6-5; DNA: TGTGCCAGCAGTTACTCGGGCCCTGGTAGCTACAATGAGCAGTTCTTC; CDR3: CASSYSGPGSYNEQFF
D: TRBD2; size: once; J: TRBJ2-1; V: TRBV29-1; DNA: TGCAGCGTTGAAGGGGGGGTAGCGGGAGGGCCCTTCGATGAGCAGTTCTTC; CDR3: CSVEGGVAGGPFDEQFF
D: NA; size: NA; J: TRBJ2-5; V: TRBV7-9; DNA: TGTGCCAGCAGCTTCGGCAGGGAGTTCCAAGAGACCCAGTACTTC; CDR3: CASSFGREFQETQYF
D: TRBD1; size: few; J: TRBJ2-7; V: TRBV7-9; DNA: TGTGCCAGCAGCTTAGAGTTCGGGACAGGGTTGGGGTACGAGCAGTACTTC; CDR3: CASSLEFGTGLGYEQYF
D: NA; size: NA; J: TRBJ2-5; V: TRBV28; DNA: TGTGCCACCCACCTCCGGAGCGCGGGACAAGAGACCCAGTACTTC; CDR3: CATHLRSAGQETQYF
D: NA; size: once; J: TRBJ1-5; V: TRBV10-3; DNA: TGTGCCATCAGTGATGTCGGGGGTAACCAGCCCCAGCATTTT; CDR3: CAISDVGGNQPQHF
D: TRBD2; size: NA; J: TRBJ2-7; V: TRBV5-4; DNA: TGTGCCAGCAGCCTCGGGGTAGCGGGTACCTACGAGCAGTACTTC; CDR3: CASSLGVAGTYEQYF
D: NA; size: few; J: TRBJ2-7; V: TRBV5-4; DNA: TGTGCCAGCAGCGGCCAGAACACCTACGAGCAGTACTTC; CDR3: CASSGQNTYEQYF
D: TRBD1; size: NA; J: TRBJ1-6; V: TRBV5-5; DNA: TGTGCCAGCAGCTATTGGGACAGAGATTCACCCCTCCACTTT; CDR3: CASSYWDRDSPLHF
D: NA; size: NA; J: TRBJ1-4; V: TRBV13; DNA: TGTGCCAGCAGCCCGGAGGGTGGTGAAAAACTGTTTTTT; CDR3: CASSPEGGEKLFF
D: TRBD1; size: NA; J: TRBJ1-1; V: TRBV10-1; DNA: TGCGCCAGCAGTGAGCAGGGACAGCTGAACACTGAAGCTTTCTTT; CDR3: CASSEQGQLNTEAFF
D: NA; size: few; J: TRBJ1-1; V: TRBV21-1; DNA: TGTGCCAGCATCCGGACGCTGCCTGAAGCTTTCTTT; CDR3: CASIRTLPEAFF
D: NA; size: few; J: TRBJ2-7; V: TRBV19; DNA: TGTGCCAGTAATAACGGAGCCTACGAGCAGTACTTC; CDR3: CASNNGAYEQYF
D: NA; size: NA; J: TRBJ2-1; V: TRBV25-1; DNA: TGTGCCAGCACCCTTGGGGATGAGCAGTTCTTC; CDR3: CASTLGDEQFF